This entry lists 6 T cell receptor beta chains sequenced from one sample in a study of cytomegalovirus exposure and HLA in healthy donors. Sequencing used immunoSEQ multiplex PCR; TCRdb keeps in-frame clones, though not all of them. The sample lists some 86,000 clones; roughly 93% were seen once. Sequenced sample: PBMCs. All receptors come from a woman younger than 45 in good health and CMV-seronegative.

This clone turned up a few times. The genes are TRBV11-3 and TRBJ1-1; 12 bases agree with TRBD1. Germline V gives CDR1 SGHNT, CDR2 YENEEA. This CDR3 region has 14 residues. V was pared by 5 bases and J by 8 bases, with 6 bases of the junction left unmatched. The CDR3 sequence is CASSMGQGAEEAFF. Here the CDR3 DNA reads TGTGCCAGCAGCATGGGACAGGGGGCAGAGGAAGCTTTCTTT.

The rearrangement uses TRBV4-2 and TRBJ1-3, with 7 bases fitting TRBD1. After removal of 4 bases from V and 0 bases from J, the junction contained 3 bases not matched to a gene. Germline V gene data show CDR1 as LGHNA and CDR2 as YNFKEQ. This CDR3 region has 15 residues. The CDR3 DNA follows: TGTGCCAGCAGCCCACAGGGGACCTCTGGAAACACCATATATTTT. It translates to CASSPQGTSGNTIYF.

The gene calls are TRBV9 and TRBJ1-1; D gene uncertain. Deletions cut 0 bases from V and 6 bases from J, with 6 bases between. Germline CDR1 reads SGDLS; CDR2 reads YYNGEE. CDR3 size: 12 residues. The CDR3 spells CASSVDGSEAFF. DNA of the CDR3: TGTGCCAGCAGCGTAGACGGGTCTGAAGCTTTCTTT.

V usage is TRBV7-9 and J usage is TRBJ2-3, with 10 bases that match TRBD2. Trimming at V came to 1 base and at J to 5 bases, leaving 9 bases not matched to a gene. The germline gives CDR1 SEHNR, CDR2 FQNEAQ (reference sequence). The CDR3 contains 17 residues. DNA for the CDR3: TGTGCCAGCAGCTTAGGGTCAACCGGGACTAGCGAAGATACGCAGTATTTT. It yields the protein CASSLGSTGTSEDTQYF. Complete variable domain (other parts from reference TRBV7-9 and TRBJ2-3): DTGVSQNPRHKITKRGQNVTFRCDPISEHNRLYWYRQTLGQGPEFLTYFQNEAQLEKSRLLSDRFSAERPKGSFSTLEIQRTEQGDSAMYLCASSLGSTGTSEDTQYFGPGTRLTVL.

CDR3 sequence reads: CASSESWGTGALYEQYF. For the CDR3, the DNA is TGCGCCAGCAGTGAGTCTTGGGGGACAGGAGCACTCTACGAGCAGTACTTC. V gene TRBV10-2 combines with J gene TRBJ2-7, with 8 bases lining up with TRBD1. The V gene end was trimmed by 0 bases and the J gene end by 3 bases; junction bases not matched to a gene: 10. Looked up from germline, CDR1 is WSHSY and CDR2 is SAAADI. This CDR3 has 17 amino acids.

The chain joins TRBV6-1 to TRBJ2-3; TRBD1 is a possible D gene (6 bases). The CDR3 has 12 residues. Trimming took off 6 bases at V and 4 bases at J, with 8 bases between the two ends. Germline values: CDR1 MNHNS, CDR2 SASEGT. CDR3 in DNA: TGTGCCAGCAGGGGACACGCAGATACGCAGTATTTT. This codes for CASRGHADTQYF.